This T cell receptor beta chain comes out of a study of tumor-infiltrating lymphocytes in primary liver carcinoma. Study context: Staged T1-T3 N0M0, the tumors had sizes that ranged from about 4.2 to 11 cm across. In every tissue type, samples returned a similar yield of roughly 3.5 to 8 million productive TCRbeta reads.

Co-extraction of RNA and DNA was performed on roughly 17-32 mg of unsorted bulk tissue. Every patient had chronic HBV infection and was treatment-naive. Priming with a constant-region primer yielded TCR beta cDNA from about 540 ng total RNA. A slightly modified ARM-PCR protocol with three nested multiplex PCR rounds produced these TCR beta libraries. PCR rounds one and two used TRBV1-TRBV30 forward primers with a C-beta reverse primer for 10 cycles each. TCRdb re-analysed the multiplex PCR reads in MiXCR, keeping a single row per CDR3 protein. The sample comprises about 190,000 distinct CDR3 sequences, 85% of which are singletons, and around a sixth rests with the top ten. Study outcomes and limitations: Top-250-clone fractions were significantly higher in tumors than in blood (p = 0.039).

Comment on this clonotype: The antigen remains unidentified. At one end, the junction sequence differs from germline, possibly due to a read error.

The germline V gene encodes CDR1 MGHRA and CDR2 YSYEKL. CDR3 length: 13 amino acids. The rearrangement joins TRBV4-1 to TRBJ2-2; possible D gene TRBD2, 5 bases. Sequencing input: tumor tissue from primary liver carcinoma. The sequence was obtained from a man aged 40-50 years with primary liver carcinoma and hepatitis B virus infection. CDR3 nucleotides: TGCGCCAGCAGGCACGCCGTAGCCGGGGAGTTGTCTTTT. Amino acids: CASRHAVAGELSF.